This T cell receptor (beta chain) was documented in a study of technical replicates of blood from a few donors. Per germline, CDR1 SQVTM and CDR2 ANQGSEA. The CDR3 length is 11 residues. V was shortened by 6 bases and J by 4 bases, with 9 bases between the two germline ends. The assay was immunoSEQ multiplex PCR, and TCRdb's table has in-frame clones only and misses some. This table has about 94,000 clones, roughly 96% appearing once. The receptor was derived from a human donor in good health. The chain joins TRBV29-1 to TRBJ1-1; D is unclear. Sequencing input: T cells isolated from PBMCs. DNA of the CDR3: TGCAGCGTGGGGAGGGCCACTGAAGCTTTCTTT. This codes for CSVGRATEAFF.